This is a list of T cell receptor beta chains from one sample in a study of cytomegalovirus exposure and HLA in healthy donors. Libraries were prepared by immunoSEQ multiplex PCR; TCRdb keeps only in-frame clonotypes and omits some of them. The sample yields 110,000 to 150,000 clones, roughly a tenth seen once. The sample taken for sequencing was PBMCs. The receptors shown here come from a male donor in good health and CMV-seronegative. The CDR3 runs from the conserved cysteine through the conserved F or W. The order of the fields is V gene, clone size, D gene, J gene, CDR3 DNA, CDR3 protein. A D gene is named only where the DNA matches it firmly. For some rows the clone size is stated as once, few or many, or as a class when expanded; others skip it.

TRBV11-2	-	-	TRBJ2-1	TGTGCCAGCAGCCCGTTCCCCTTAGCGGACTCCTACAATGAGCAGTTCTTC	CASSPFPLADSYNEQFF
TRBV5-1	few	-	TRBJ1-1	TGCGCCAGCAGCTCCCCTCTCAACACTGAAGCTTTCTTT	CASSSPLNTEAFF
TRBV9	-	TRBD1	TRBJ2-2	TGTGCCAGCAGCGTAAGCCAGGGGGCGCGGGACACCGGGGAGCTGTTTTTT	CASSVSQGARDTGELFF
TRBV6-5	-	TRBD1	TRBJ1-2	TGTGCCAGCAGCCGATTACAGGGGGCTGAGGGCTACACCTTC	CASSRLQGAEGYTF
TRBV6-1	few	-	TRBJ1-5	TGTGCCAGCAGTGGCGGGACCTATAGCAATCAGCCCCAGCATTTT	CASSGGTYSNQPQHF
TRBV7-9	-	TRBD1	TRBJ1-5	TGTGCCAGCAGCGCAATGGGACAGGTCAATCAGCCCCAGCATTTT	CASSAMGQVNQPQHF
TRBV21-1	few	-	TRBJ2-7	TGTGCCAGCAGCCCCAGGCGGAGGAGCCCCTACGAGCAGTACTTC	CASSPRRRSPYEQYF
TRBV5-6	few	-	TRBJ2-1	TGTGCCAGTGCCCGAGACAACCCTTACAATGAGCAGTTCTTC	CASARDNPYNEQFF
TRBV5-1	-	-	TRBJ2-7	TGCGCCAGCAGCTTGGGACTGCTCTACGAGCAGTACTTC	CASSLGLLYEQYF
TRBV7-9	once	TRBD2	TRBJ2-3	TGTGCCAGCAGTCCAGCGGGGGCCGGTAGCACAGATACGCAGTATTTT	CASSPAGAGSTDTQYF
TRBV6-5	few	-	TRBJ1-2	TGTGCCAGCACTACCCTCTCGCCGGGTTATGGCTACACCTTC	CASTTLSPGYGYTF
TRBV5-1	-	TRBD2	TRBJ2-3	TGCGCCAGCAGCCGGACGAAGGGACTAGCAGACAGCACAGATACGCAGTATTTT	CASSRTKGLADSTDTQYF
TRBV28	few	-	TRBJ2-7	TGTGCCAGCAGTTTATTAGGGTGGGGAGCGCCCTACGAGCAGTACTTC	CASSLLGWGAPYEQYF
TRBV11-2	-	-	TRBJ2-7	TGTGCCAGCAGCTTCACAGGGTCGCGGTCCTACGAGCAGTACTTC	CASSFTGSRSYEQYF
TRBV5-4	few	TRBD2	TRBJ2-3	TGTGCCAGCAGCCACCGACTAGCGGGGGGAAGCACAGATACGCAGTATTTT	CASSHRLAGGSTDTQYF
TRBV29-1	-	-	TRBJ2-7	TGCAGCGGAGGATTAGGGGATGGGGAGCAGTACTTC	CSGGLGDGEQYF
TRBV29-1	-	TRBD2	TRBJ2-1	TGCAGCGTTGGGGCAGCGGGAGTCAGCAATGAGCAGTTCTTC	CSVGAAGVSNEQFF
TRBV28	few	TRBD1	TRBJ2-2	TGTGCCAGCAGCCCTACGACAGGGTTCAACACCGGGGAGCTGTTTTTT	CASSPTTGFNTGELFF
TRBV28	-	-	TRBJ2-3	TGTGCCAGCAGTTTCCTAGACAGAGGTAGCACAGATACGCAGTATTTT	CASSFLDRGSTDTQYF
TRBV5-1	-	TRBD1	TRBJ1-1	TGCGCCAGCAGCCTGGACAGGGGATCCACTGAAGCTTTCTTT	CASSLDRGSTEAFF